This TCR beta chain was documented in a study of CD8+ T cells in alopecia areata. The wider study: Administration of oral tofacitinib to treated patients was at 5 to 10 mg twice daily. General study findings and limits: Normal scalp showed lower clonality than lesional scalp, especially alopecia totalis/universalis. While tofacitinib was given, many expanded lesional clones persisted in scalp and blood.

Germline loops: CDR1 SGDLS, CDR2 YYNGEE. The CDR3 loop spans 15 amino acids. Unmatched junction bases numbered 8, after V lost 4 bases and J lost 9 bases. Details on this clone: Its specificity is not known.

Treatment of the sample: oral pan-JAK inhibitor, 5-10 mg twice daily. Extraction and reverse transcription of RNA yielded cDNA as the sequencing template. Some clones are missing from TCRdb's copy, which holds only in-frame ones; the method was immunoSEQ multiplex PCR. This table has roughly 120,000 clones, roughly 50% appearing once. Sequencing used CD4+ T cells sorted from blood, obtained at week 24, from a patient treated with tofacitinib. The V and J genes are TRBV9 and TRBJ2-1; 12 nucleotides agree with TRBD2. This receptor was taken from a human donor with alopecia areata. CDR3 residues: CASSRGLAGFGEQFF. CDR3 nucleotide sequence: TGTGCCAGCAGCCGAGGACTAGCGGGGTTCGGTGAGCAGTTCTTC.